This T cell receptor (beta chain) was profiled in a study of T cell responses to AZD1222 COVID-19 vaccine. Notes on this clone: The antigen remains undetermined.

Per the germline V gene, CDR1 is LNHDA and CDR2 is SQIVND (reference sequence). This CDR3 has 15 amino acids. V lost 5 bases, J lost 0 bases, and 6 bases stayed unmatched. TCRdb's table, derived via immunoSEQ multiplex PCR, lists solely in-frame clones and lacks some. Among about 110,000 clones, about 80% were seen once, and the ten largest hold approximately 5%. Study-wide points: Among those given AZD1222, only five or six were seropositive at baseline. Donors skewed white British and female; clonal diversity was possibly underestimated. Spike-wide coverage was observed for vaccine-associated CD4 TCRs, with dominant responses at 160-218 and 743-854.

The V gene is TRBV19, the J gene TRBJ1-1, with 7 bases lining up with TRBD1. This TCR was recovered from an adult in good health. The source was peripheral blood, collected on day 0 of AZD1222 vaccination. This chain's CDR3 is CASSPRQGMNTEAFF. The CDR3 nucleotides read TGTGCCAGTAGTCCACGACAGGGAATGAACACTGAAGCTTTCTTT.